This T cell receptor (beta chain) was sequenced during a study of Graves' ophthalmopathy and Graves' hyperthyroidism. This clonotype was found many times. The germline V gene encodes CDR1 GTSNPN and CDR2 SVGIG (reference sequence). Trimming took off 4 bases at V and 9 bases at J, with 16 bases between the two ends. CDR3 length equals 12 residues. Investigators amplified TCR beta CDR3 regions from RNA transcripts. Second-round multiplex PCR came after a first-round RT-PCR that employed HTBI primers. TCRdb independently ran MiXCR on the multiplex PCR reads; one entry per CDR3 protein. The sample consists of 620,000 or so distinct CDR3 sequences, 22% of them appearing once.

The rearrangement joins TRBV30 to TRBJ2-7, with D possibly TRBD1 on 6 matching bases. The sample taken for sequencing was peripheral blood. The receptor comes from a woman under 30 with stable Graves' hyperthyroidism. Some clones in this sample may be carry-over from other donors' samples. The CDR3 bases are TGTGCCTGGAAGCAAGGGGGTTGGGGGCAGTACTTC. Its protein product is CAWKQGGWGQYF.